The rows below give T cell receptor beta chains drawn from one sample of a study of long-term antiretroviral therapy in people with HIV. Measured with immunoSEQ multiplex PCR; TCRdb has only the in-frame clones, and not every one. The table includes some 35,000 clones, around 94% detected once. Sequencing was performed on unsorted PBMCs, taken approximately 5.1 years after starting antiretroviral therapy. The receptors derive from a woman aged 45 to 65 with HIV. Each CDR3 is given with its conserved first and last residue.

J: TRBJ1-5; V: TRBV30; CDR3: CAWSPTGTGLDQPQHF
J: TRBJ1-3; V: TRBV7-9; CDR3: CASSPDRESGNTIYF
J: TRBJ1-2; V: TRBV9; CDR3: CASSANYGYTF
J: TRBJ2-7; V: TRBV18; CDR3: CASSPLPPSGGYEQYF
J: TRBJ1-5; V: TRBV19; CDR3: CASSKASNQPQHF
J: TRBJ2-1; V: TRBV5-1; CDR3: CASSFRGRDNEQFF
J: TRBJ1-1; V: TRBV4-1; CDR3: CASSLGTGRTEAFF
J: TRBJ1-1; V: TRBV2; CDR3: CASSGGLNTEAFF
J: TRBJ1-5; V: TRBV7-9; CDR3: CASSLVNQPQHF
J: TRBJ1-5; V: TRBV6-6; CDR3: CASSHQGDEPQHF
J: TRBJ2-3; V: TRBV5-4; CDR3: CASSLAGIGVTDTQYF
J: TRBJ1-4; V: TRBV6-1; CDR3: CASSEPGRRAQLFF
J: TRBJ1-1; V: TRBV10-3; CDR3: CAISERGEAFF
J: TRBJ1-5; V: TRBV6-5; CDR3: CATGVARNSNQPQHF
J: TRBJ2-5; V: TRBV11-1; CDR3: CASSQRRAGETQYF
J: TRBJ1-2; V: TRBV14; CDR3: CASSQDRGRYGYTF
J: TRBJ2-1; V: TRBV27; CDR3: CASSPIQTGISYNEQFF
J: TRBJ1-1; V: TRBV4-1; CDR3: CASSQAGQGRTEAFF
J: TRBJ2-7; V: TRBV30; CDR3: CAWSDPGGGVYEQYF
J: TRBJ2-3; V: TRBV6-5; CDR3: CASSYSEGHADTQYF
J: TRBJ1-2; V: TRBV29-1; CDR3: CSVPGYGYTF
J: TRBJ1-6; V: TRBV6-1; CDR3: CASSDRFENSPLHF
J: TRBJ1-5; V: TRBV27; CDR3: CASSPGGGEQPQHF
J: TRBJ1-6; V: TRBV12-5; CDR3: CASGLGESTYNSPLHF
J: TRBJ2-5; V: TRBV5-1; CDR3: CASSFGGGIETQYF
J: TRBJ2-7; V: TRBV21-1; CDR3: CAGSNEDSASYEQYF
J: TRBJ1-1; V: TRBV6-4; CDR3: CASSPTGAPNTEAFF
J: TRBJ1-5; V: TRBV30; CDR3: CAWGGHSNRPQHF
J: TRBJ2-3; V: TRBV4-2; CDR3: CASSPERGGTDTQYF
J: TRBJ1-2; V: TRBV6-5; CDR3: CASRADRDYGYTF
J: TRBJ1-2; V: TRBV27; CDR3: CASSLSRTGADGYTF
J: TRBJ1-2; V: TRBV2; CDR3: CASSEDRQYGYTF
J: TRBJ1-2; V: TRBV7-9; CDR3: CASSFSQRVYGYTF